The next 2 T cell receptor beta chains were all read from a single sample in a study of blood T cells in healthy people across ages. A second PCR of roughly 7 to 11 cycles used a sample-barcoded 5' primer and a J-beta primer mix. Using its own MiXCR run on the 5' RACE reads, TCRdb lists one record per CDR3 protein. The data contain about 1 million distinct CDR3 sequences, around 43% of them singletons. Sequencing input: blood. Receptor source: a woman aged 60-75 years in good health.

For this clonotype: Likely a read error: the CDR3 ends without its conserved phenylalanine or tryptophan. V usage is TRBV30 and J usage is TRBJ1-6; TRBD1 matches 8 bases. The V and J ends lost 2 bases and 10 bases, in that order; junction bases with no gene match: 10. The CDR3 extends over 15 amino acids. CDR1 and CDR2 from the germline V gene are GTSNPN and SVGIG (reference sequence). CDR3: CAWSPGGVRKSPLHL. The CDR3 DNA follows: TGTGCCTGGAGTCCAGGGGGCGTTAGGAAGTCACCCCTCCACCTT.

This clonotype was found once. One junction end does not reproduce the germline sequence, and a read error may be involved. The CDR3 loop is CASLAGTGTTDSQYF. In DNA form, the CDR3 reads TGTGCCAGCTTGGCCGGGACAGGAACCACAGATTCGCAGTATTTT. This chain uses TRBV18 with TRBJ2-3; 8 nucleotides line up with TRBD1. Germline assignment: CDR1 KGHSH and CDR2 LQKENI. CDR3 size: 15 residues.